This T cell receptor beta chain was sequenced for a study of read filtering for tumor transcriptome and immune sequencing. Study details: By R-ISS, stages I, II and III held roughly 8, 16 and 7 patients. Overall study findings and caveats: IR-seq and RNA-seq agreed better without single-read clonotypes.

In its sample, this clonotype ranks as medium-sized (0.01 to 0.1%). Its antigen is as yet unknown. The library was built from roughly 400 ng RNA with molecular barcoded adaptors for alpha/delta and beta/gamma chains. TCRdb used MiXCR to reprocess the reads, holding one entry per CDR3 protein. Among fewer than 35,000 distinct CDR3 sequences listed, less than 20% were seen once. The V and J ends lost 1 base and 7 bases, in that order; junction bases with no gene match: 10. The CDR3 is made up of 18 amino acids. CDR1 is MGHRA, CDR2 YSYEKL, per germline. The rearrangement joins TRBV4-1 to TRBJ2-1; 13 bases agree with TRBD2. The sequenced material came from a population of CD138-negative cells sorted from bone marrow. This receptor was identified in a donor over 35 with multiple myeloma. CDR3 DNA: TGCGCCAGCAGCCAAGCGTCACTAGCGGGAGGGCCGGGGAATGAGCAGTTCTTC. This sequence encodes CASSQASLAGGPGNEQFF.